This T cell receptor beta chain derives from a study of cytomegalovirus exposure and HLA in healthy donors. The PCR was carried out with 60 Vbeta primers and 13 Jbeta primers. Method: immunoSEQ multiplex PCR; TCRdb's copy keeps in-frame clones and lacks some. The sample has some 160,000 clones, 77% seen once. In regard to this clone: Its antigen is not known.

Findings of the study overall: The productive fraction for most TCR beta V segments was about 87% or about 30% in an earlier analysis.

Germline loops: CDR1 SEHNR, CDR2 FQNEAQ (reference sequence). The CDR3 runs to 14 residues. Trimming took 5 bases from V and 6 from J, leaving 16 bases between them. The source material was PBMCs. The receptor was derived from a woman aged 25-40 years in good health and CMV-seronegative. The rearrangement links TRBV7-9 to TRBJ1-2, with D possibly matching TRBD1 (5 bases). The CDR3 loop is CASSAGSGINGYTF. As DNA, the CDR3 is TGTGCCAGCAGCGCGGGGTCAGGGATTAATGGCTACACCTTC.